The 30 T cell receptor beta chains below come from one sample, sequenced in a study of CD4 T cells in relation to SARS-CoV-2 and coronaviruses. Assay: immunoSEQ multiplex PCR; the TCRdb copy retains only in-frame clones and omits some. The sample lists roughly 57,000 clones; just over 85% were seen once. Before the COVID-19 pandemic, during about 2010-2018, CD4+ T cells were taken from unexposed donors. Sample: memory CD4+ T cells from PBMCs. These receptors were collected from a human donor in good health.

The chain joins TRBV5-6 to TRBJ1-1; D perhaps matches TRBD1 (5 bases). V shed 4 bases and J shed 7 bases, with 23 bases lying between them. Germline values: CDR1 SGHDT, CDR2 YYEEEE. This CDR3 contains 16 residues. CDR3 protein: CASSTDRDFIGVEAFF. CDR3 DNA: TGTGCCAGCAGCACTGACCGGGATTTCATAGGGGTTGAAGCTTTCTTT.

The rearrangement uses TRBV27 and TRBJ2-1, with TRBD2 matching 7 bases. The germline V gene encodes CDR1 MNHEY and CDR2 SMNVEV (reference sequence). CDR3 length: 16 amino acids. Trimming cost V 6 bases and J 7 bases; bases outside gene matches: 15. The CDR3, as DNA: TGTGCCAGCAGACGCCCAGCGGGGTGGGGAACGAATGAGCAGTTCTTC. Its protein is CASRRPAGWGTNEQFF.

This clone was counted between two and nine times. The chain links TRBV7-9 to TRBJ2-2; weak D call: TRBD1 (6 bases). The CDR3 spans 15 residues. The germline V gene has CDR1 SEHNR and CDR2 FQNEAQ (reference sequence). V was pared by 6 bases and J by 6 bases, with 17 bases between. CDR3 amino acids: CASRPGTAGAGELFF. The DNA of the CDR3 is TGTGCCAGCAGACCTGGGACGGCAGGGGCCGGGGAGCTGTTTTTT.

V is TRBV19 and J is TRBJ2-1; no firm D call. V was shortened by 6 bases and J by 1 base, with 13 bases between the two germline ends. Germline assignment: CDR1 LNHDA and CDR2 SQIVND (reference sequence). The CDR3 loop spans 15 amino acids. This chain's CDR3 is CASSRQGASYNEQFF. CDR3 bases: TGTGCCAGTAGCCGTCAAGGTGCATCCTACAATGAGCAGTTCTTC. The full variable domain, rest sourced from reference TRBV19 and TRBJ2-1, is DGGITQSPKYLFRKEGQNVTLSCEQNLNHDAMYWYRQDPGQGLRLIYYSQIVNDFQKGDIAEGYSVSREKKESFPLTVTSAQKNPTAFYLCASSRQGASYNEQFFGPGTRLTVL.

CDR3 DNA: TGTGCCAGCAGCCCTCGAGGAGCCCAAGGACAGACCCAGTACTTC. Its protein product is CASSPRGAQGQTQYF. The chain recombines TRBV7-2 with TRBJ2-5; D is ambiguous. CDR1 and CDR2 (germline): SGHTA, FQGNSA. The V end was cut by 5 bases, the J end by 6 bases, with 19 bases between. The CDR3 sequence is 15 residues long.

This clone was counted a single time. The gene calls are TRBV6-5 and TRBJ1-4; D gene unclear. Trimming took 4 bases from V and 0 from J, leaving 9 bases between them. The germline V gene has CDR1 MNHEY and CDR2 SVGAGI. CDR3 size: 15 residues. This chain's CDR3 is CASSFDGTTNEKLFF. The CDR3 nucleotides are TGTGCCAGCAGTTTCGACGGAACAACTAATGAAAAACTGTTTTTT.

The genes are TRBV7-2 and TRBJ2-2; D assignment may be TRBD1 or TRBD2 (5 bases each). The CDR3 is 15 amino acids. Germline V gene lookup returns CDR1 SGHTA and CDR2 FQGNSA. The V end lost 5 bases, the J end lost 5 bases, and 15 bases lay between the germline ends. The DNA for the CDR3 is TGTGCCAGCAGCCGCCGCAATGGGGGAACCGGGGAGCTGTTTTTT. Protein: CASSRRNGGTGELFF.

The chain combines TRBV6-5 with TRBJ2-3; the D gene is possibly TRBD1 (5 bases). The germline CDR1 and CDR2 sequences are MNHEY and SVGAGI. The CDR3 is made up of 15 amino acids. Trimming took off 0 bases at V and 4 bases at J, with 11 bases between the two ends. The CDR3 nucleotides read TGTGCCAGCAGTTACTCAAGGGGTAGCTCAGATACGCAGTATTTT. It specifies CASSYSRGSSDTQYF.

There are a few counts of this clone. The rearrangement joins TRBV29-1 to TRBJ1-1, with a possible D match to TRBD1 (5 bases). The CDR3 sequence is 12 residues long. Trimming cost V 6 bases and J 7 bases, with 15 bases left between them. Germline V lookup: CDR1 SQVTM, CDR2 ANQGSEA. CDR3 sequence (DNA): TGCAGCGTGACCCGGGTGACAGTTGAAGCTTTCTTT. This sequence encodes CSVTRVTVEAFF.

J is TRBJ2-3 and V is TRBV7-3; TRBD2 agrees at 8 bases. CDR3 size: 15 residues. Germline V CDR1 and CDR2: SGHTA, FQGTGA. V shed 5 bases and J 8 bases; nucleotides not matched to a gene: 12. The CDR3 protein is CASSPGGTPFGTQYF. CDR3 coding DNA: TGTGCCAGCAGCCCGGGAGGGACCCCCTTCGGTACGCAGTATTTT.

The gene calls are TRBV2 and TRBJ1-6; 7 positions match TRBD1. The CDR3 sequence is 14 residues long. V was clipped by 6 bases and J by 7 bases; unmatched bases: 6. CDR1 is SNHLY, CDR2 FYNNEI, per germline. The chain's CDR3 is CASRGGTANSPLHF. DNA of the CDR3: TGTGCCAGCAGAGGAGGGACAGCAAATTCACCCCTCCACTTT.

The rearrangement links TRBV5-1 to TRBJ2-1, with D perhaps matching TRBD2 (5 bases). The CDR3 sequence is 14 residues long. Germline values: CDR1 SGHRS, CDR2 YFSETQ. V gave up 6 bases and J gave up 5 bases, with 15 bases separating them. The chain's CDR3 is CASKTEGLDNEQFF. As DNA, the CDR3 is TGCGCCAGCAAGACGGAAGGACTCGACAATGAGCAGTTCTTC.

This clone has a single count. V gene TRBV19 combines with J gene TRBJ1-3, with no clear D. The germline gives CDR1 LNHDA, CDR2 SQIVND (reference sequence). The CDR3 length is 12 residues. The germline V and J ends were trimmed by 8 bases and 9 bases, with 14 bases remaining between them. CDR3 sequence (DNA): TGTGCCAGTTCCGCCCTGGCTTCCACCATATATTTT. Translation: CASSALASTIYF.

The J gene is TRBJ1-4, the V gene TRBV7-9; D uncertain. Germline V gene lookup returns CDR1 SEHNR and CDR2 FQNEAQ (reference sequence). The CDR3 sequence is 15 residues long. V gave up 2 bases and J gave up 7 bases, with 14 bases separating them. The CDR3 coding sequence is TGTGCCAGCAGCTTATTCCGGCGGGGTAGTGAAAAACTGTTTTTT. Translated: CASSLFRRGSEKLFF. The whole variable domain, remainder taken from reference TRBV7-9 and TRBJ1-4, is DTGVSQNPRHKITKRGQNVTFRCDPISEHNRLYWYRQTLGQGPEFLTYFQNEAQLEKSRLLSDRFSAERPKGSFSTLEIQRTEQGDSAMYLCASSLFRRGSEKLFFGSGTQLSVL.

The CDR3 region is CASSEAGGTEAFF. The CDR3, as DNA: TGTGCCAGCAGTGAAGCTGGTGGCACTGAAGCTTTCTTT. The chain combines TRBV6-1 with TRBJ1-1; no definite D call. The germline CDR1 and CDR2 sequences are MNHNS and SASEGT. The germline V and J ends were trimmed by 0 bases and 4 bases, with 6 bases remaining between them. This CDR3 is 13 amino acids long.

The CDR3 DNA sequence: TGTGCCAGTAGTATTTGGGGGTCGGGCAATCAGCCCCAGCATTTT. This translates into CASSIWGSGNQPQHF. This chain joins TRBV19 and TRBJ1-5, with D possibly being TRBD1 (5 bases). This CDR3 contains 15 residues. The V end lost 3 bases, the J end lost 2 bases, and 11 bases lay between the germline ends. The germline gives CDR1 LNHDA, CDR2 SQIVND (reference sequence).

This chain joins TRBV30 and TRBJ1-4; D might be TRBD1 (5 bases). This CDR3 is built from 12 residues. Looked up from germline, CDR1 is GTSNPN and CDR2 is SVGIG (reference sequence). V gave up 5 bases and J gave up 6 bases, with 10 bases separating them. The CDR3 reads CAWGGRDEKLFF. CDR3 sequence (DNA): TGTGCCTGGGGGGGTAGAGATGAAAAACTGTTTTTT.

The chain joins TRBV5-5 to TRBJ1-1; no reliable D call. Trimming took off 5 bases at V and 1 base at J, with 15 bases between the two ends. Looked up from germline, CDR1 is SGHKS and CDR2 is YYEKEE (reference sequence). This CDR3 has 15 amino acids. CDR3 sequence (DNA): TGTGCCAGCAGGCCGACCGGTTCGACGAACACTGAAGCTTTCTTT. It yields the protein CASRPTGSTNTEAFF.

This clone was seen a few times. CDR3 DNA sequence: TGCAGCGTTGCTTCGGGGCTTAGCACAGATACGCAGTATTTT. Translating gives CSVASGLSTDTQYF. The chain joins TRBV29-1 to TRBJ2-3; possibly TRBD1 or TRBD2 for D (5 bases each). CDR3 length: 14 amino acids. The V end was cut by 4 bases, the J end by 0 bases, with 11 bases between. Germline V gene lookup returns CDR1 SQVTM and CDR2 ANQGSEA.

V is TRBV10-3 and J is TRBJ1-4, with 9 nucleotides matching TRBD1. The CDR3 loop spans 17 amino acids. The germline V gene has CDR1 ENHRY and CDR2 SYGVKD. Trimming took 5 bases from V and 4 from J; bases not matched to a gene: 11. In DNA form, the CDR3 reads TGTGCCATCAGTAGCTGGGACAGGGCTATCGTTAATGAAAAACTGTTTTTT. Protein product: CAISSWDRAIVNEKLFF.

The chain couples TRBV9 to TRBJ1-2; 9 bases align to TRBD1. The CDR3 totals 15 residues. After removal of 4 bases from V and 5 bases from J, the junction contained 9 bases not matched to a gene. Per germline, CDR1 SGDLS and CDR2 YYNGEE. CDR3 coding DNA: TGTGCCAGCAGCAGAGGACAGGGGCAAGCGTATGGCTACACCTTC. The encoded protein is CASSRGQGQAYGYTF. Using reference TRBV9 and TRBJ1-2 for the parts outside the CDR3, the full variable domain is DSGVTQTPKHLITATGQRVTLRCSPRSGDLSVYWYQQSLDQGLQFLIQYYNGEERAKGNILERFSAQQFPDLHSELNLSSLELGDSALYFCASSRGQGQAYGYTFGSGTRLTVV.

The gene calls are TRBV6-6 and TRBJ2-1; D gene ambiguous. Germline assignment: CDR1 MNHNY and CDR2 SVGAGI (reference sequence). V was shortened by 7 bases and J by 9 bases, with 19 bases between the two germline ends. The length of the CDR3 is 14 residues. Here the CDR3 DNA reads TGTGCCAGCAAGTACAGCCTGACCTCCGGTGAGCAGTTCTTC. Translation: CASKYSLTSGEQFF.

The chain recombines TRBV10-3 with TRBJ2-3; 7 bases match TRBD2. Trimming at V came to 0 bases and at J to 3 bases, leaving 6 bases not matched to a gene. The CDR3 has 16 amino acids. Germline values: CDR1 ENHRY, CDR2 SYGVKD. The CDR3 here is CAISESPSGVTDTQYF. CDR3 DNA: TGTGCCATCAGTGAGTCGCCTAGCGGAGTAACAGATACGCAGTATTTT.

The J gene is TRBJ1-3, the V gene TRBV28; D might be TRBD1 (6 bases). The CDR3 consists of 16 residues. From germline, CDR1 is MDHEN and CDR2 SYDVKM. The V and J ends lost 3 bases and 5 bases respectively, with 17 bases between them. CDR3 sequence (DNA): TGTGCCAGCAGTTTGGGGGCTTCCCAGGGTAGAAACACCATATATTTT. It encodes CASSLGASQGRNTIYF.

The V gene is TRBV9, the J gene TRBJ1-6; no definite D call. Germline CDR1 and CDR2: SGDLS and YYNGEE. The CDR3 totals 14 residues. Trimming removed 0 bases at V and 5 bases at J, with 6 bases between. The CDR3 DNA reads as TGTGCCAGCAGCGTAGGGGGAGATAATTCACCCCTCCACTTT. The encoded protein is CASSVGGDNSPLHF.

The chain uses TRBV7-2 and TRBJ2-6; no definite D call. Between the trimmed V and J ends, which lost 5 bases and 0 bases, there was a span of 8 bases. Germline CDR1 SGHTA, CDR2 FQGNSA. CDR3 length equals 15 residues. CDR3 protein: CASSGALSGANVLTF. DNA for the CDR3: TGTGCCAGCAGCGGCGCACTCTCTGGGGCCAACGTCCTGACTTTC.

This chain joins TRBV6-1 and TRBJ2-1; 13 bases are a match to TRBD2. The V gene end was trimmed by 2 bases and the J gene end by 4 bases; junction bases not matched to a gene: 11. Germline V gene data show CDR1 as MNHNS and CDR2 as SASEGT. The CDR3 has 19 residues. CDR3 amino acids: CASSERTSGSSLLYNEQFF. CDR3 DNA sequence: TGTGCCAGCAGTGAACGGACTAGCGGGAGCTCCCTTCTATACAATGAGCAGTTCTTC.

Here the CDR3 reads CASSLTSGDHTDTQYF. The CDR3 DNA follows: TGTGCCAGCAGTTTAACTAGCGGAGACCACACAGATACGCAGTATTTT. The chain recombines TRBV28 with TRBJ2-3; 8 nucleotides agree with TRBD2. Germline V lookup: CDR1 MDHEN, CDR2 SYDVKM. V shed 2 bases, J shed 2 bases, and the junction held 6 bases outside the gene matches. The CDR3 is 16 residues long.

CDR3 loop: CASSTARGPSNQPQHF. As DNA, the CDR3 is TGTGCCAGTAGTACCGCCCGCGGACCCAGCAATCAGCCCCAGCATTTT. The rearrangement joins TRBV19 to TRBJ1-5; D remains unclear. This CDR3 contains 16 residues. Germline CDR1 LNHDA, CDR2 SQIVND (reference sequence). The V and J ends lost 4 bases and 1 base respectively, with 14 bases between them.

The chain couples TRBV24-1 to TRBJ1-5, with TRBD1 matching over 7 bases. Germline V gene sequence: CDR1 KGHDR, CDR2 SFDVKD. V was clipped by 5 bases and J by 7 bases; unmatched bases: 4. This CDR3 has 13 amino acids. The CDR3 coding sequence is TGTGCCACCAGTGTAAGGGGGCGGCAGCCCCAGCATTTT. Translating it yields CATSVRGRQPQHF.